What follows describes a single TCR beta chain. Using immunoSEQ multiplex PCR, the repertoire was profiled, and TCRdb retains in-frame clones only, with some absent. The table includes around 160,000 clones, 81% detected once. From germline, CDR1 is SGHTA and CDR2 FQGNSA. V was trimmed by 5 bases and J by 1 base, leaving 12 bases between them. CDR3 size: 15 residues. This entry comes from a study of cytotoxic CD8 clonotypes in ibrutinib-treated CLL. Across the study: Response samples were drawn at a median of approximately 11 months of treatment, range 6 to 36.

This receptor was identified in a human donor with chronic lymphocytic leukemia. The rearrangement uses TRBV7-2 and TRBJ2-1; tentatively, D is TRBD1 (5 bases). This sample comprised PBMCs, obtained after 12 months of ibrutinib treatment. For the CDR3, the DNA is TGTGCCAGCAGCCAGCCAGGGCTTTCCTACAATGAGCAGTTCTTC. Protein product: CASSQPGLSYNEQFF.